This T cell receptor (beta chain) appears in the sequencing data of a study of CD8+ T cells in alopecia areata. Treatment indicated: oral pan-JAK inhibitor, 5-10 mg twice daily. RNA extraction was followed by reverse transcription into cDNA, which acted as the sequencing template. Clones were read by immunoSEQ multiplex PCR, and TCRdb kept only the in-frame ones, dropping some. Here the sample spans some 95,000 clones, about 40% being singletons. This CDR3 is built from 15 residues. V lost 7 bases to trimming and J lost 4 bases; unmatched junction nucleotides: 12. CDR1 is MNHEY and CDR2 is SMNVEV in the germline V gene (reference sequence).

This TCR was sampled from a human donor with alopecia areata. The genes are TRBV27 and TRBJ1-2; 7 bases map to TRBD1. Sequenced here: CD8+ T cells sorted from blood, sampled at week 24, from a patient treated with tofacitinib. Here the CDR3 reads CASKPRTTGAYGYTF. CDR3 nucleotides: TGTGCCAGCAAACCTCGGACTACAGGGGCCTATGGCTACACCTTC.